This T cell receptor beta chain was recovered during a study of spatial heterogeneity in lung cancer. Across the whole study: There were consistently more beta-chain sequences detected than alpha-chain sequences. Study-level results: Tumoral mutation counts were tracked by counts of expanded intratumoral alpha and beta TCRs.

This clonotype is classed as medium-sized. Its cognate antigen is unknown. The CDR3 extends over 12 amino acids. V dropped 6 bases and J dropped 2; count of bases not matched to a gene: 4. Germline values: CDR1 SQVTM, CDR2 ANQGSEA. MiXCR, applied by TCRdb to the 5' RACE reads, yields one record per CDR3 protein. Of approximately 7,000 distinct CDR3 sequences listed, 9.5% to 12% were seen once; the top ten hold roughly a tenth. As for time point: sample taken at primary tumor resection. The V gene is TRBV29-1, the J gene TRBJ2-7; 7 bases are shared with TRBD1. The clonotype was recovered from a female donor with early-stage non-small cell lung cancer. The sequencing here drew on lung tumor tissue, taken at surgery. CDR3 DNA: TGCAGCGTAAGACAGGGTACCTACGAGCAGTACTTC. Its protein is CSVRQGTYEQYF.